These T cell receptor beta chains were read from a single sample in a study of beta chain features in type 1 diabetes. Only in-frame clones appear in the TCRdb table, and some are missing; sequencing was by immunoSEQ multiplex PCR. The repertoire includes about 620,000 clones, roughly 15% of them detected once, and about 0.097% sits in the top ten. Input material: naive CD4+ T cells from blood. These receptors were taken from a man younger than 30 in good health. CDR3s include the opening cysteine and the closing phenylalanine or tryptophan. Each record gives: V gene, D gene, J gene, clone size, CDR3 protein, CDR3 DNA. D genes are given only for firm matches. A row's size may be missing; if present it is once, few, many or a size class.

V: TRBV2
D: -
J: TRBJ1-2
size: few
CDR3: CASSVTRYGYTF
DNA: TGTGCCAGCAGTGTCACGAGGTATGGCTACACCTTC

V: TRBV4-3
D: -
J: TRBJ2-3
size: -
CDR3: CASSQGVGGFTDTQYF
DNA: TGCGCCAGCAGCCAAGGGGTCGGTGGCTTCACAGATACGCAGTATTTT

V: TRBV11-2
D: -
J: TRBJ1-5
size: -
CDR3: CASRHRQAQHF
DNA: TGTGCCAGCAGACACCGTCAAGCCCAGCATTTT

V: TRBV6-1
D: TRBD1
J: TRBJ2-3
size: -
CDR3: CASSERIGTGGGHTDTQYF
DNA: TGTGCCAGCAGTGAAAGGATCGGGACAGGGGGCGGGCACACAGATACGCAGTATTTT

V: TRBV2
D: -
J: TRBJ2-7
size: few
CDR3: CASRGYAYEQYF
DNA: TGTGCCAGCAGGGGATACGCATACGAGCAGTACTTC

V: TRBV6-5
D: -
J: TRBJ2-3
size: -
CDR3: CASRTSTDTQYF
DNA: TGTGCCAGCAGGACTTCCACAGATACGCAGTATTTT

V: TRBV7-9
D: TRBD1
J: TRBJ1-2
size: -
CDR3: CASSPARTGLDTF
DNA: TGTGCCAGCAGCCCCGCCCGGACAGGGCTGGACACCTTC

V: TRBV30
D: -
J: TRBJ1-3
size: few
CDR3: CAWARSLSGNTIYF
DNA: TGTGCCTGGGCCAGGAGTCTCTCTGGAAACACCATATATTTT

V: TRBV9
D: TRBD1
J: TRBJ2-7
size: -
CDR3: CASSYGDRAYEQYF
DNA: TGTGCCAGCAGCTATGGGGACAGGGCCTACGAGCAGTACTTC

V: TRBV18
D: -
J: TRBJ2-3
size: few
CDR3: CASSPPGGWITDTQYF
DNA: TGTGCCAGCTCACCACCGGGGGGATGGATCACAGATACGCAGTATTTT

V: TRBV10-3
D: TRBD1
J: TRBJ2-7
size: -
CDR3: CAISEGSRQGAYEQYF
DNA: TGTGCCATCAGTGAAGGTTCTCGACAGGGGGCCTACGAGCAGTACTTC

V: TRBV4-1
D: -
J: TRBJ2-1
size: -
CDR3: CASSQDSRNEQFF
DNA: TGCGCCAGCAGCCAAGATTCCAGGAATGAGCAGTTCTTC

V: TRBV7-9
D: -
J: TRBJ1-1
size: -
CDR3: CASSPGHFGAFF
DNA: TGTGCCAGCAGCCCCGGACATTTTGGAGCTTTCTTT

V: TRBV7-2
D: TRBD1
J: TRBJ1-2
size: -
CDR3: CASSLRIETGQPRYGYTF
DNA: TGTGCCAGCAGCTTACGGATAGAAACGGGACAGCCCCGGTATGGCTACACCTTC

V: TRBV23-1
D: -
J: TRBJ2-5
size: few
CDR3: CARSDIVEETQYF
DNA: TGCGCCAGATCAGACATAGTAGAAGAGACCCAGTACTTC

V: TRBV20-1
D: -
J: TRBJ1-2
size: few
CDR3: CSARGVYGYTF
DNA: TGCAGTGCCAGAGGGGTCTATGGCTACACCTTC

V: TRBV30
D: TRBD2
J: TRBJ2-5
size: few
CDR3: CAWSFLRTSGSQETQYF
DNA: TGTGCCTGGAGCTTTCTGCGGACTAGCGGGAGCCAAGAGACCCAGTACTTC

V: TRBV20-1
D: -
J: TRBJ2-5
size: few
CDR3: CSARDQETQYF
DNA: TGCAGTGCTAGAGATCAAGAGACCCAGTACTTC

V: TRBV5-1
D: -
J: TRBJ2-7
size: -
CDR3: CASSASYEQYF
DNA: TGCGCCAGCAGCGCGTCCTACGAGCAGTACTTC

V: TRBV19
D: -
J: TRBJ1-4
size: few
CDR3: CASSPGHRTTNEKLFF
DNA: TGTGCCAGTAGTCCCGGACACCGGACAACTAATGAAAAACTGTTTTTT

V: TRBV7-2
D: -
J: TRBJ2-7
size: few
CDR3: CASRPGHLSYEQYF
DNA: TGTGCCAGCAGACCCGGACACCTCTCCTACGAGCAGTACTTC

V: TRBV5-4
D: -
J: TRBJ2-5
size: -
CDR3: CASSPGGARETQYF
DNA: TGTGCCAGCAGCCCGGGCGGGGCCCGAGAGACCCAGTACTTC

V: TRBV29-1
D: TRBD1
J: TRBJ1-1
size: -
CDR3: CSVRTGDTEAFF
DNA: TGCAGCGTGAGGACAGGGGACACTGAAGCTTTCTTT

V: TRBV2
D: -
J: TRBJ2-6
size: few
CDR3: CASRRTSGANVLTF
DNA: TGTGCCAGCAGGAGGACCTCTGGGGCCAACGTCCTGACTTTC

V: TRBV25-1
D: TRBD2
J: TRBJ2-1
size: few
CDR3: CASSLAGVWGNEQFF
DNA: TGTGCCAGTTCGCTAGCGGGAGTTTGGGGCAATGAGCAGTTCTTC

V: TRBV5-1
D: -
J: TRBJ2-3
size: many
CDR3: CASSSTDTQYF
DNA: TGCGCCAGCAGCTCCACAGATACGCAGTATTTT

V: TRBV20-1
D: -
J: TRBJ1-1
size: few
CDR3: CSARLVTEAFF
DNA: TGCAGTGCTAGGTTGGTCACTGAAGCTTTCTTT

V: TRBV9
D: -
J: TRBJ1-5
size: -
CDR3: CASSVEGQRNQPQHF
DNA: TGTGCCAGCAGCGTAGAGGGTCAGCGCAATCAGCCCCAGCATTTT

V: TRBV28
D: -
J: TRBJ1-2
size: few
CDR3: CASSLLVNYGYTF
DNA: TGTGCCAGCAGTTTACTAGTTAACTATGGCTACACCTTC

V: TRBV9
D: -
J: TRBJ1-2
size: -
CDR3: CASSVAADSGYTF
DNA: TGTGCCAGCAGCGTAGCGGCAGACAGTGGCTACACCTTC

V: TRBV12-5
D: -
J: TRBJ2-5
size: few
CDR3: CASGLDSRQGGGETQYF
DNA: TGTGCTAGTGGTTTGGATTCGCGTCAGGGGGGCGGAGAGACCCAGTACTTC

V: TRBV4-3
D: TRBD2
J: TRBJ2-5
size: -
CDR3: CASSHRLAGVTETQYF
DNA: TGCGCCAGCAGCCACAGACTAGCGGGGGTCACAGAGACCCAGTACTTC

V: TRBV5-1
D: TRBD1
J: TRBJ2-1
size: few
CDR3: CASSFDGQGNNEQFF
DNA: TGCGCCAGCAGCTTCGACGGACAGGGTAACAATGAGCAGTTCTTC

V: TRBV28
D: -
J: TRBJ1-2
size: -
CDR3: CASSFPSAKDGYTF
DNA: TGTGCCAGCAGTTTCCCTTCAGCCAAGGATGGCTACACCTTC

V: TRBV12-5
D: -
J: TRBJ1-5
size: -
CDR3: CALISRAGNQPQHF
DNA: TGTGCCCTTATCTCTAGGGCCGGCAATCAGCCCCAGCATTTT

V: TRBV5-1
D: TRBD1
J: TRBJ2-6
size: -
CDR3: CASSSTPRGLTGANVLTF
DNA: TGCGCCAGCAGCTCGACCCCCAGGGGGCTAACTGGGGCCAACGTCCTGACTTTC

V: TRBV7-3
D: -
J: TRBJ1-1
size: -
CDR3: CASSSSPAKNTEAFF
DNA: TGTGCCAGCAGCTCGTCCCCCGCCAAGAACACTGAAGCTTTCTTT

V: TRBV4-1
D: TRBD1
J: TRBJ1-5
size: -
CDR3: CASSPQGGDQPQHF
DNA: TGCGCCAGCAGCCCTCAGGGGGGAGATCAGCCCCAGCATTTT

V: TRBV9
D: -
J: TRBJ2-5
size: -
CDR3: CASSPRGRLETQYF
DNA: TGTGCCAGCAGCCCTAGGGGTAGGCTAGAGACCCAGTACTTC

V: TRBV19
D: TRBD1
J: TRBJ2-2
size: few
CDR3: CATGQGIVAGELFF
DNA: TGTGCCACCGGACAGGGTATAGTGGCCGGGGAGCTGTTTTTT

V: TRBV10-3
D: TRBD2
J: TRBJ2-1
size: -
CDR3: CAISEFQLAGDDEQFF
DNA: TGTGCCATCAGTGAATTTCAACTAGCGGGAGATGATGAGCAGTTCTTC